These 28 T cell receptor beta chains originate from one sample sequenced in a study of blood T cell repertoires in COVID-19. The repertoire was sequenced with immunoSEQ multiplex PCR; TCRdb's copy has only in-frame clones and lacks some. The sample carries around 220,000 clones, approximately 87% recorded once. Sequencing was carried out using peripheral blood. Receptors originate from a woman aged 50 to 65 with acute or convalescent COVID-19.

The rearrangement joins TRBV19 to TRBJ1-5; tentatively, D is TRBD1 (6 bases). This CDR3 contains 15 residues. Germline V CDR1 and CDR2: LNHDA, SQIVND (reference sequence). Trimming took 3 bases from V and 4 from J, leaving 13 bases between them. The CDR3 nucleotides are TGTGCCAGTAGTATCCTCTCAGGGGAGAATCAGCCCCAGCATTTT. Translated, it gives CASSILSGENQPQHF.

The chain couples TRBV19 to TRBJ1-6; no clear D. The CDR3 is 17 residues long. Germline-derived CDR1 and CDR2 are LNHDA and SQIVND (reference sequence). The V end lost 6 bases, the J end lost 0 bases, and 15 bases lay between the germline ends. The CDR3, as DNA: TGTGCCAGTAGCCTAGACGGCGTGGGCTCCTATAATTCACCCCTCCACTTT. Translation: CASSLDGVGSYNSPLHF. The variable domain in full, with the rest retrieved from reference TRBV19 and TRBJ1-6, is DGGITQSPKYLFRKEGQNVTLSCEQNLNHDAMYWYRQDPGQGLRLIYYSQIVNDFQKGDIAEGYSVSREKKESFPLTVTSAQKNPTAFYLCASSLDGVGSYNSPLHFGNGTRLTVT.

The chain uses TRBV7-2 and TRBJ2-7, with unresolved D. Per the germline V gene, CDR1 is SGHTA and CDR2 is FQGNSA. The CDR3 runs to 14 residues. V lost 5 bases and J 2 bases, leaving 13 bases between the germline ends. The CDR3 DNA is TGTGCCAGCAGCCCTGGGCGTTTCCCCTACGAGCAGTACTTC. This gives the protein CASSPGRFPYEQYF.

The chain is built from TRBV3-1 (or the pseudogene TRBV3-2) and TRBJ2-7; no clear D. The V gene's germline CDR1 is LGHDT and CDR2 YNNKEL (reference sequence). Trimming stripped 2 bases from V and 6 bases from J, with 11 bases between. The CDR3 length is 13 residues. CDR3 coding DNA: TGTGCCAGCAGCCAATCAGTCAATGCCGAGCAGTACTTC. This encodes CASSQSVNAEQYF.

The chain couples TRBV4-3 to TRBJ2-7; 8 positions agree with TRBD2. The V gene end was trimmed by 5 bases and the J gene end by 0 bases; junction bases not matched to a gene: 9. The CDR3 runs to 16 residues. The germline V gene has CDR1 LGHNA and CDR2 YSLEER. The CDR3 nucleotides read TGCGCCAGCAGCTTTAGCGGCGGGGGGAGCTCCTACGAGCAGTACTTC. As protein: CASSFSGGGSSYEQYF.

This clone has more than one count but fewer than ten. This same CDR3 is encoded by further DNA sequences in the sample. The rearrangement uses TRBV5-6 and TRBJ2-3, with D unresolved. The V gene lost 0 bases and the J gene lost 2 bases, with 4 bases spanning the gap. CDR1 is SGHDT, CDR2 YYEEEE, per germline. This CDR3 contains 13 residues. CDR3 nucleotides: TGTGCCAGCAGCTTGGGAGCCACAGATACGCAGTATTTT. Its translation: CASSLGATDTQYF.

The genes are TRBV7-9 and TRBJ1-5; D gene ambiguous. V lost 8 bases to trimming and J lost 3 bases, with 8 bases between them. Per the germline V gene, CDR1 is SEHNR and CDR2 is FQNEAQ (reference sequence). The CDR3 consists of 12 residues. The CDR3 region is CASGQINQPQHF. CDR3 bases: TGTGCCAGCGGGCAGATCAATCAGCCCCAGCATTTT.

V gene TRBV7-2 combines with J gene TRBJ1-2; D possibly corresponds to TRBD1 (5 bases). Germline V gene sequence: CDR1 SGHTA, CDR2 FQGNSA. The CDR3 has 16 residues. Trimming took 4 bases from V and 5 from J, leaving 20 bases between them. CDR3 bases: TGTGCCAGCAGCTGGAAGGGGAGGGGCGCTACTTATGGCTACACCTTC. This encodes CASSWKGRGATYGYTF.

The chain recombines TRBV3-1 (or the pseudogene TRBV3-2) with TRBJ2-3, with 10 bases matching TRBD2. After removal of 2 bases from V and 3 bases from J, the junction contained 11 bases not matched to a gene. The CDR3 consists of 18 residues. CDR1 is LGHDT and CDR2 is YNNKEL in the germline V gene (reference sequence). The CDR3 sequence is CASSQTGILAGVTDTQYF. In nucleotides, the CDR3 is TGTGCCAGCAGCCAAACGGGGATTCTAGCGGGGGTAACAGATACGCAGTATTTT.

The V call is TRBV7-2, the J call TRBJ2-7; a possible D gene is TRBD1 (6 bases). Germline assignment: CDR1 SGHTA and CDR2 FQGNSA. Trimming pared 0 bases from V and 1 base from J, leaving 7 bases between. This CDR3 contains 14 residues. The CDR3 loop is CASSLARGSYEQYF. In DNA form, the CDR3 reads TGTGCCAGCAGCTTAGCGAGGGGGTCCTACGAGCAGTACTTC.

The chain recombines TRBV19 with TRBJ2-5; 9 bases align to TRBD1. V shed 6 bases, J shed 5 bases, and the junction held 10 bases outside the gene matches. This CDR3 is 15 amino acids long. CDR1 is LNHDA and CDR2 is SQIVND in the germline V gene (reference sequence). CDR3 loop: CASSQIQGAWETQYF. CDR3 nucleotide sequence: TGTGCCAGTAGCCAGATACAGGGGGCATGGGAGACCCAGTACTTC. Full variable domain (outside the CDR3, taken from reference TRBV19 and TRBJ2-5): DGGITQSPKYLFRKEGQNVTLSCEQNLNHDAMYWYRQDPGQGLRLIYYSQIVNDFQKGDIAEGYSVSREKKESFPLTVTSAQKNPTAFYLCASSQIQGAWETQYFGPGTRLLVL.

The chain employs TRBV27 and TRBJ1-6; D gene ambiguous. There are 13 residues in the CDR3. The germline V gene has CDR1 MNHEY and CDR2 SMNVEV (reference sequence). The ends were cut back, 5 bases at V and 9 bases at J, with 11 bases in the middle. Here the CDR3 reads CASSVSYVSPLHF. CDR3 DNA sequence: TGTGCCAGCAGTGTCTCCTATGTTTCACCCCTCCACTTT.

The chain links TRBV13 to TRBJ2-7, with 11 nucleotides matching TRBD2. Trimming took 2 bases from V and 7 from J; bases not matched to a gene: 10. The CDR3 runs to 16 residues. The germline gives CDR1 PRHDT, CDR2 FYEKMQ (reference sequence). CDR3 amino acids: CASSLPGTSGPREQYF. CDR3 DNA sequence: TGTGCCAGCAGCTTACCCGGGACTAGCGGCCCTAGGGAGCAGTACTTC.

The rearrangement joins TRBV15 to TRBJ2-2; 9 nucleotides agree with TRBD1. Germline V gives CDR1 LNHNV, CDR2 YYDKDF (reference sequence). The V segment lost 2 bases and the J segment 6 bases; nucleotides outside the gene matches: 16. The CDR3 contains 19 residues. The DNA of the CDR3 is TGTGCCACCAGCAGACACAGGGGGCAGGGGAGATACCTGGCCGGGGAGCTGTTTTTT. Amino acid sequence: CATSRHRGQGRYLAGELFF. The full variable domain, completed using reference TRBV15 and TRBJ2-2, is DAMVIQNPRYQVTQFGKPVTLSCSQTLNHNVMYWYQQKSSQAPKLLFHYYDKDFNNEADTPDNFQSRRPNTSFCFLDIRSPGLGDTAMYLCATSRHRGQGRYLAGELFFGEGSRLTVL.

This clone was seen only a few times. V and J are TRBV18 and TRBJ2-7; TRBD1 might be the D (5 bases). This CDR3 contains 13 residues. Trimming removed 2 bases at V and 5 bases at J, with 10 bases between. CDR1 is KGHSH, CDR2 LQKENI, per germline. This chain's CDR3 is CASSPDSRNEQYF. CDR3 bases: TGTGCCAGCTCACCAGACAGCAGAAACGAGCAGTACTTC.

The chain combines TRBV21-1 with TRBJ2-3; whether TRBD2, the table's D call, matches the DNA was not checked. TRBV21-1 constitutes a pseudogene. The CDR3 is made up of 21 amino acids. The CDR3 loop reads CASSSFGTSGRRDELTDTQYF. For the CDR3, the DNA is TGTGCCAGCAGCAGTTTTGGGACTAGCGGGAGACGGGACGAGTTGACAGATACGCAGTATTTT.

V gene TRBV11-3 combines with J gene TRBJ1-4, with TRBD1 matching 8 bases. CDR3 length: 17 amino acids. Germline V gene sequence: CDR1 SGHNT, CDR2 YENEEA. The junction had 12 bases not matched to a gene; V was cut back by 3 bases and J by 6 bases. CDR3 DNA sequence: TGTGCCAGCAGCTTTGCAGGGGGCGACCTTGGGGATGAAAAACTGTTTTTT. Encoded protein: CASSFAGGDLGDEKLFF.

The chain uses TRBV19 and TRBJ2-1, with TRBD2 identical over 14 bases. This CDR3 comprises 16 residues. CDR1 and CDR2 (germline): LNHDA, SQIVND (reference sequence). The trim removed 4 bases at V and 9 bases at J, leaving 8 bases unmatched. In DNA form, the CDR3 reads TGTGCCAGTAGTACCCGGACTAGCGGGAGGCTGGGTGAGCAGTTCTTC. It translates to CASSTRTSGRLGEQFF.

Written as DNA, the CDR3 is TGTGCCAGCAGTCCTCTAGGTGAGCAGTTCTTC. Translated, it gives CASSPLGEQFF. This chain connects TRBV12-3 or TRBV12-4 to TRBJ2-1; D is unclear. V lost 5 bases to trimming and J lost 9 bases, with 8 bases between them. The CDR3 contains 11 residues.

The sample holds a few counts of this clone. The CDR3 here is CASSRRGRERSYEQYF. The CDR3 DNA is TGTGCCAGCAGCCGTCGAGGGCGGGAGAGGTCCTACGAGCAGTACTTC. The chain has TRBV5-6 and TRBJ2-7, with 7 nucleotides matching TRBD2. The V and J ends lost 4 bases and 1 base, in that order; junction bases with no gene match: 11. Per the germline V gene, CDR1 is SGHDT and CDR2 is YYEEEE. The CDR3 runs to 16 residues.

The chain links TRBV5-1 to TRBJ1-5; a possible D gene is TRBD1 (6 bases). The CDR3 totals 16 residues. Germline V gene sequence: CDR1 SGHRS, CDR2 YFSETQ. Trimming pared 0 bases from V and 0 bases from J, leaving 10 bases between. In DNA form, the CDR3 reads TGCGCCAGCAGCTTGGGTACAGGGAATAGCAATCAGCCCCAGCATTTT. It is translated as CASSLGTGNSNQPQHF.

The V gene is TRBV11-2, the J gene TRBJ1-5; no definite D call. Germline V gives CDR1 SGHAT, CDR2 FQNNGV. Trimming took off 1 base at V and 5 bases at J, with 6 bases between the two ends. The CDR3 runs to 13 residues. The CDR3 DNA is TGTGCCAGCAGCTTAGTTGAGGATCAGCCCCAGCATTTT. Its translation is CASSLVEDQPQHF.

The CDR3 DNA sequence: TGTGCCTGGACCCGACTCGTCCCAGGGTGGCAGCCCCAGCATTTT. Its translation is CAWTRLVPGWQPQHF. The gene calls are TRBV30 and TRBJ1-5; D may be TRBD1 (5 bases). V was trimmed by 4 bases and J by 7 bases, leaving 20 bases between them. This CDR3 comprises 15 residues. CDR1 is GTSNPN, CDR2 SVGIG, per germline (reference sequence).

V is TRBV5-4 and J is TRBJ1-3; the D gene is possibly TRBD1 (5 bases). The CDR3 covers 16 residues. V was pared by 4 bases and J by 2 bases, with 16 bases between. CDR1 SGHNT and CDR2 YYREEE come from the germline V gene (reference sequence). This chain's CDR3 is CASSASRRGAGNTIYF. For the CDR3, the DNA is TGTGCCAGCAGCGCTAGTCGACGGGGGGCTGGAAACACCATATATTTT.

The DNA of the CDR3 is TGTGCCAGCAGCCAAGGGCTAGCGGAGTCTGGGGGCGAGCAGTACTTC. Translating gives CASSQGLAESGGEQYF. The gene calls are TRBV3-1 (or the pseudogene TRBV3-2) and TRBJ2-7, with TRBD2 identical over 7 bases. The CDR3 spans 16 residues. Per germline, CDR1 LGHDT and CDR2 YNNKEL (reference sequence). V lost 1 base, J lost 6 bases, and 12 bases stayed unmatched.

The rearrangement uses TRBV5-1 and TRBJ2-1; D unresolved. V dropped 2 bases and J dropped 2 bases, with 11 bases sitting between them. Germline CDR1 SGHRS, CDR2 YFSETQ. The CDR3 consists of 15 residues. DNA of the CDR3: TGCGCCAGCAGCTTCCCCCCAGGAACCTACAATGAGCAGTTCTTC. As protein: CASSFPPGTYNEQFF.

The rearrangement links TRBV4-2 to TRBJ1-1; TRBD1 is a possible D gene (5 bases). CDR3 length: 16 amino acids. The germline V gene encodes CDR1 LGHNA and CDR2 YNFKEQ. V lost 0 bases and J lost 4, with 15 bases in between. CDR3 sequence (DNA): TGTGCCAGCAGCCAAGATCCAAATCCCGGGGGCACTGAAGCTTTCTTT. Its translation is CASSQDPNPGGTEAFF.

The genes are TRBV24-1 and TRBJ1-3; 8 bases fit TRBD1. Losses at the gene ends were 8 bases for V and 2 bases for J; bases not matched to a gene: 1. CDR3 length equals 13 residues. Germline V lookup: CDR1 KGHDR, CDR2 SFDVKD. The CDR3 spells CATMGQAGNTIYF. In DNA form, the CDR3 reads TGTGCCACCATGGGACAGGCTGGAAACACCATATATTTT.